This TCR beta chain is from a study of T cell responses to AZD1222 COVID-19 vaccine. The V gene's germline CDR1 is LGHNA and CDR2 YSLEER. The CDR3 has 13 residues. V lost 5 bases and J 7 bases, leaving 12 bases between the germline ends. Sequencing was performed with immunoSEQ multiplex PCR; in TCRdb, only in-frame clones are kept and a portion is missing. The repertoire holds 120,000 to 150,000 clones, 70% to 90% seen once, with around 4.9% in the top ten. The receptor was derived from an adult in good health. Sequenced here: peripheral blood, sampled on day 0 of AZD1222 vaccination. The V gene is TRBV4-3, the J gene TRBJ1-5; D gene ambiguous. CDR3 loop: CASSSKPGQPQHF. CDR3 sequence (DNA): TGCGCCAGCAGCTCTAAGCCAGGACAGCCCCAGCATTTT.